The next 28 T cell receptor beta chains were all read from a single sample in a study of CD8 T cells in Susac syndrome. After extraction with the RNeasy kit, roughly 0.45 to 1 ug of the RNA was reverse transcribed using random hexamers. TCRdb processed the immunoSEQ multiplex PCR reads anew with MiXCR; each CDR3 protein has one entry. The sample shows fewer than 150,000 distinct CDR3 sequences, about 93% of them seen only once. Sequenced: CD8+ T cells from PBMCs. Source of these receptors: a human donor with multiple sclerosis.

This clonotype was found once. CDR3 nucleotide sequence: TGCGCCAGCAGCCTTCTCTTCTGGCGGGAGGGCCGGGACAATGAGCAGTTCTTC. Residues: CASSLLFWREGRDNEQFF. The J gene is TRBJ2-1, the V gene TRBV4-3, with TRBD2 matching 9 bases. There are 18 residues in the CDR3. Germline-derived CDR1 and CDR2 are LGHNA and YSLEER. The J segment lost 5 bases and the V segment lost 4 bases, leaving 15 bases of the junction unmatched.

This chain uses TRBV29-1 with TRBJ2-7; D not resolved. The germline V gene has CDR1 SQVTM and CDR2 ANQGSEA. The CDR3 sequence is 11 residues long. The V end lost 6 bases, the J end lost 6 bases, and 12 bases lay between the germline ends. CDR3 region: CSVRVLGEQYF. Written as DNA, the CDR3 is TGCAGCGTCCGGGTCCTCGGCGAGCAGTACTTC.

CDR3 protein: CASTPGQGFLEQYF. The CDR3 region has the DNA TGTGCCAGCACCCCGGGACAGGGATTTTTGGAGCAGTACTTC. The V and J genes are TRBV7-2 and TRBJ2-7, with 9 positions matching TRBD1. Trimming removed 7 bases from V and 7 bases from J; junction bases left unmatched: 11. CDR1 and CDR2 from the germline V gene are SGHTA and FQGNSA. This CDR3 contains 14 residues. The variable domain in full, with the rest retrieved from reference TRBV7-2 and TRBJ2-7, is GAGVSQSPSNKVTEKGKDVELRCDPISGHTALYWYRQSLGQGLEFLIYFQGNSAPDKSGLPSDRFSAERTGGSVSTLTIQRTQQEDSAVYLCASTPGQGFLEQYFGPGTRLTVT.

The chain recombines TRBV6-6 with TRBJ1-5; TRBD1 is a possible D gene (5 bases). This CDR3 spans 15 amino acids. With 6 bases removed from V and 0 bases from J, the gap between germline ends came to 12 bases. From germline, CDR1 is MNHNY and CDR2 SVGAGI (reference sequence). Here the CDR3 reads CASSPTEHSNQPQHF. The CDR3 DNA reads as TGTGCCAGCAGCCCGACAGAACATAGCAATCAGCCCCAGCATTTT.

The rearrangement joins TRBV9 to TRBJ1-2; D is uncertain. This CDR3 has 12 residues. The V gene lost 4 bases and the J gene lost 8 bases, with 12 bases spanning the gap. Germline CDR1 SGDLS, CDR2 YYNGEE. The CDR3 nucleotides read TGTGCCAGCAGCCCCGGCGGTTTCGGCTACACCTTC. This translates into CASSPGGFGYTF.

The chain uses TRBV5-4 and TRBJ1-2, with a weak D call TRBD1 (6 bases). Per the germline V gene, CDR1 is SGHNT and CDR2 is YYREEE (reference sequence). Trimming left V 1 base short and J 0 bases short, with 19 bases between. This CDR3 region has 18 residues. The CDR3: CASSLLSGDLVANYGYTF. The CDR3, as DNA: TGTGCCAGCAGCTTGTTGTCAGGGGATTTGGTAGCTAACTATGGCTACACCTTC.

The rearrangement links TRBV29-1 to TRBJ1-1; 8 nucleotides line up with TRBD1. This CDR3 has 13 residues. The V gene's germline CDR1 is SQVTM and CDR2 ANQGSEA. With 0 bases clipped from V and 8 bases from J, the junction kept 5 bases outside the gene matches. In DNA, the CDR3 is TGCAGCGTTGAAGATGGACAGGGAATGGAAGCTTTCTTT. This translates into CSVEDGQGMEAFF. The full variable domain, rest sourced from reference TRBV29-1 and TRBJ1-1, is SAVISQKPSRDICQRGTSLTIQCQVDSQVTMMFWYRQQPGQSLTLIATANQGSEATYESGFVIDKFPISRPNLTFSTLTVSNMSPEDSSIYLCSVEDGQGMEAFFGQGTRLTVV.

CDR3 amino acids: CASSRENVYEQYF. DNA of the CDR3: TGTGCCAGTAGTCGAGAGAATGTCTACGAGCAGTACTTC. The V call is TRBV19, the J call TRBJ2-7; D unresolved. The CDR3 totals 13 residues. Trimming shortened V by 5 bases and J by 3 bases, and 11 bases separated the two germline ends. Germline V gene sequence: CDR1 LNHDA, CDR2 SQIVND (reference sequence).

This rearrangement joins TRBV7-9 to TRBJ2-4; D ambiguous. The length of the CDR3 is 12 residues. Germline lookup yields CDR1 SEHNR and CDR2 FQNEAQ (reference sequence). V lost 1 base, J lost 7 bases, and 5 bases lay in between. CDR3 loop: CASSLEGNIQYF. The CDR3 DNA follows: TGTGCCAGCAGCTTAGAAGGGAACATTCAGTACTTC.

The chain couples TRBV12-3 or TRBV12-4 to TRBJ2-7, with 8 nucleotides matching TRBD2. The trim removed 6 bases at V and 3 bases at J, leaving 10 bases unmatched. This CDR3 has 15 amino acids. CDR3 sequence: CASSLGIAGLYEQYF. As DNA, the CDR3 is TGTGCCAGCAGCCTAGGGATAGCGGGGCTCTACGAGCAGTACTTC.

The chain employs TRBV4-1 and TRBJ1-1; a possible D gene is TRBD1 (6 bases). Deletions cut 1 base from V and 4 bases from J, with 16 bases between. The CDR3 length is 16 residues. Germline V gives CDR1 MGHRA, CDR2 YSYEKL. As DNA, the CDR3 is TGCGCCAGCAGCCAAGGTTTAAACAGGGTTTCCACTGAAGCTTTCTTT. Residues: CASSQGLNRVSTEAFF.

This chain uses TRBV11-2 with TRBJ2-7, with TRBD2 matching over 10 bases. There are 15 residues in the CDR3. Germline-derived CDR1 and CDR2 are SGHAT and FQNNGV. V trimming: 3 bases; J trimming: 3 bases; junction bases outside the gene matches: 5. CDR3 amino acids: CASSLLKREGYEQYF. In DNA form, the CDR3 reads TGTGCCAGCAGCTTGCTCAAGCGGGAGGGCTACGAGCAGTACTTC.

The rearrangement uses TRBV11-1 and TRBJ2-1; maybe TRBD2 (6 bases). CDR1 is SGHAT, CDR2 FQDESV, per germline (reference sequence). Trimming left V 0 bases short and J 15 bases short, with 15 bases between. The CDR3 is 13 amino acids. This chain's CDR3 is CASSLARASEAFF. In nucleotides, the CDR3 is TGTGCCAGCAGCTTAGCGAGGGCTAGCGAGGCGTTCTTC.

The chain has TRBV19 and TRBJ1-1, with D possibly being TRBD1 (6 bases). Trimming took 10 bases from V and 1 from J, leaving 13 bases between them. From germline, CDR1 is LNHDA and CDR2 SQIVND (reference sequence). The CDR3 has 13 amino acids. The DNA of the CDR3 is TGTGCCACCACGACAGGCGGGAACACTGAAGCTTTCTTT. Translation gives CATTTGGNTEAFF. Full variable domain (missing parts from reference TRBV19 and TRBJ1-1): DGGITQSPKYLFRKEGQNVTLSCEQNLNHDAMYWYRQDPGQGLRLIYYSQIVNDFQKGDIAEGYSVSREKKESFPLTVTSAQKNPTAFYLCATTTGGNTEAFFGQGTRLTVV.

The chain recombines TRBV20-1 with TRBJ2-7; 7 nucleotides match TRBD2. Trimming cost V 0 bases and J 0 bases; bases outside gene matches: 11. There are 17 residues in the CDR3. Germline assignment: CDR1 DFQATT and CDR2 SNEGSKA (reference sequence). As DNA, the CDR3 is TGCAGTGCTAGAGATCAAGGGGCGGGAGACTTCTCCTACGAGCAGTACTTC. As protein: CSARDQGAGDFSYEQYF.

The chain couples TRBV13 to TRBJ2-7, with 9 bases identical to TRBD1. J was trimmed by 5 bases and V by 5 bases; bases with no gene match: 7. The germline gives CDR1 PRHDT, CDR2 FYEKMQ (reference sequence). This CDR3 is 14 amino acids long. CDR3 sequence reads: CASSRRDRDHEQYF. The CDR3 DNA sequence: TGTGCCAGCAGCCGGAGGGACAGGGACCACGAGCAGTACTTC. The whole variable domain, remainder taken from reference TRBV13 and TRBJ2-7, is AAGVIQSPRHLIKEKRETATLKCYPIPRHDTVYWYQQGPGQDPQFLISFYEKMQSDKGSIPDRFSAQQFSDYHSELNMSSLELGDSALYFCASSRRDRDHEQYFGPGTRLTVT.

This sequence joins TRBV27 and TRBJ1-5, with D perhaps matching TRBD1 (5 bases). From germline, CDR1 is MNHEY and CDR2 SMNVEV (reference sequence). The CDR3 runs to 15 residues. Between the trimmed V and J ends, which lost 1 base and 3 bases, there was a span of 10 bases. The CDR3, as DNA: TGTGCCAGCAGTTTATTGCCAGGGTACAATCAGCCCCAGCATTTT. It yields the protein CASSLLPGYNQPQHF.

The chain uses TRBV10-3 and TRBJ2-1, with 12 bases identical to TRBD2. Germline V gene sequence: CDR1 ENHRY, CDR2 SYGVKD. V trimming: 7 bases; J trimming: 7 bases; junction bases outside the gene matches: 5. The CDR3 length is 14 residues. The CDR3 spells CAITETSGSNEQFF. CDR3 sequence (DNA): TGTGCCATCACCGAGACTAGCGGGAGTAATGAGCAGTTCTTC.

This chain uses TRBV9 with TRBJ2-2; the match to TRBD2 covers 9 bases. The CDR3 covers 16 residues. Trimming took 3 bases from V and 6 from J; bases not matched to a gene: 9. Germline CDR1 reads SGDLS; CDR2 reads YYNGEE. The DNA of the CDR3 is TGTGCCAGCAGCGGATATAGCGGGAGTGGGCCCGGGGAGCTGTTTTTT. Encoded protein: CASSGYSGSGPGELFF.

This CDR3 reads CASSLDAGGEQYF. The CDR3 nucleotides read TGTGCCAGCAGTTTGGATGCTGGTGGCGAGCAGTACTTC. The rearrangement links TRBV28 to TRBJ2-7; no clear D gene. The germline V gene encodes CDR1 MDHEN and CDR2 SYDVKM. Between the trimmed V and J ends, which lost 3 bases and 6 bases, there was a span of 12 bases. This CDR3 comprises 13 residues.

The V call is TRBV2, the J call TRBJ2-3; TRBD2 aligns across 9 bases. The V segment lost 5 bases and the J segment 2 bases; nucleotides outside the gene matches: 2. From germline, CDR1 is SNHLY and CDR2 FYNNEI. The CDR3 has 14 amino acids. The CDR3 loop is CASSTSGSTDTQYF. DNA of the CDR3: TGTGCCAGCAGTACTAGCGGGTCCACAGATACGCAGTATTTT.

This clonotype was seen just once. The chain is built from TRBV7-9 and TRBJ1-5; TRBD1 agrees at 8 bases. Germline CDR1 is SEHNR and CDR2 is FQNEAQ (reference sequence). This CDR3 region has 17 residues. The junction had 13 bases not matched to a gene; V was cut back by 5 bases and J by 4 bases. For the CDR3, the DNA is TGTGCCAGCAGCCAGGGGACAGGTGGTGAGGCGAATCAGCCCCAGCATTTT. The encoded protein is CASSQGTGGEANQPQHF. Filled out from reference TRBV7-9 and TRBJ1-5, the complete variable domain reads DTGVSQNPRHKITKRGQNVTFRCDPISEHNRLYWYRQTLGQGPEFLTYFQNEAQLEKSRLLSDRFSAERPKGSFSTLEIQRTEQGDSAMYLCASSQGTGGEANQPQHFGDGTRLSIL.

This clonotype came up once. The chain joins TRBV5-1 to TRBJ2-3; 8 nucleotides line up with TRBD2. Per the germline V gene, CDR1 is SGHRS and CDR2 is YFSETQ. The CDR3 is made up of 16 amino acids. V lost 0 bases to trimming and J lost 5 bases; unmatched junction nucleotides: 8. CDR3 amino acids: CASSLAGLALRDTQYF. The CDR3 bases are TGCGCCAGCAGCTTGGCAGGACTAGCACTCCGAGATACGCAGTATTTT.

J is TRBJ2-1 and V is TRBV5-1; 11 nucleotides agree with TRBD1. The end of the DNA is better explained by TRBJ2-7, so the J call may be wrong. CDR3 length: 14 residues. Germline V gene lookup returns CDR1 SGHRS and CDR2 YFSETQ. The CDR3 is CASSWTGGPYEQYF. The CDR3 nucleotides are TGCGCCAGCAGCTGGACAGGGGGCCCCTACGAGCAGTACTTC.

J is TRBJ1-2 and V is TRBV4-3, with 8 nucleotides matching TRBD1. With V trimmed by 5 bases and J by 8 bases, 16 bases remained unmatched. The CDR3 consists of 16 residues. The V gene's germline CDR1 is LGHNA and CDR2 YSLEER. DNA of the CDR3: TGCGCCAGCAGCGACTTGGACAGGGAGGATAGTAGCGGCTACACCTTC. Translating it yields CASSDLDREDSSGYTF.

V is TRBV19 and J is TRBJ2-7; tentatively, D is TRBD1 or TRBD2 (5 bases each). Germline loops: CDR1 LNHDA, CDR2 SQIVND (reference sequence). The CDR3 runs 14 residues. V was trimmed by 8 bases and J by 3 bases, leaving 17 bases between them. The CDR3 here is CASGSGTVVYEQYF. CDR3 bases: TGTGCCAGTGGTTCCGGGACGGTGGTCTACGAGCAGTACTTC.

The chain uses TRBV27 and TRBJ2-7, with D possibly being TRBD2 (5 bases). CDR3 size: 13 residues. Trimming shortened V by 3 bases and J by 3 bases, and 9 bases separated the two germline ends. Germline V gene sequence: CDR1 MNHEY, CDR2 SMNVEV (reference sequence). This chain's CDR3 is CASSFTAGYEQYF. CDR3 sequence (DNA): TGTGCCAGCAGTTTTACTGCGGGCTACGAGCAGTACTTC.

The chain joins TRBV28 to TRBJ2-1; D not resolved. Germline V CDR1 and CDR2: MDHEN, SYDVKM. V gave up 7 bases and J gave up 9 bases, with 16 bases separating them. The CDR3 runs to 13 residues. The chain's CDR3 is CASTSTVGPEQFF. DNA for the CDR3: TGTGCCAGCACCTCGACCGTAGGGCCTGAGCAGTTCTTC. The full variable domain, in which reference TRBV28 and TRBJ2-1 provide the parts outside the CDR3, is DVKVTQSSRYLVKRTGEKVFLECVQDMDHENMFWYRQDPGLGLRLIYFSYDVKMKEKGDIPEGYSVSREKKERFSLILESASTNQTSMYLCASTSTVGPEQFFGPGTRLTVL.